Following are 21 T cell receptor beta chains from one sample sequenced in a study of cytomegalovirus exposure and HLA in healthy donors. Use of 60 Vbeta and 13 Jbeta primers characterized the PCR. Generated by immunoSEQ multiplex PCR, the TCRdb table keeps only in-frame clones and is missing some. The sample shows some 130,000 clones, more than 75% of them seen only once. The sample comprised PBMCs. The receptors originated from a man aged 25 to 40 in good health and CMV-seronegative.

Written as DNA, the CDR3 is TGTGCCAGCTCACCGGGACAGGGAACTAATGAAAAACTGTTTTTT. Translated, it gives CASSPGQGTNEKLFF. The chain joins TRBV18 to TRBJ1-4, with TRBD1 matching over 9 bases. The CDR3 contains 15 residues. V dropped 3 bases and J dropped 1; count of bases not matched to a gene: 0. CDR1 is KGHSH and CDR2 is LQKENI in the germline V gene.

The rearrangement links TRBV30 to TRBJ2-1; possibly TRBD1 for D (5 bases). The V gene lost 4 bases and the J gene lost 5 bases, with 18 bases spanning the gap. The CDR3 runs 15 residues. CDR1 GTSNPN and CDR2 SVGIG come from the germline V gene (reference sequence). In nucleotides, the CDR3 is TGTGCCTGGACCCGCGGAGACAGTTTAAACAATGAGCAGTTCTTC. It specifies CAWTRGDSLNNEQFF.

V and J are TRBV10-3 and TRBJ1-1; TRBD1 agrees at 7 bases. The CDR3 is made up of 16 amino acids. Per the germline V gene, CDR1 is ENHRY and CDR2 is SYGVKD. Losses at the gene ends were 4 bases for V and 2 bases for J; bases not matched to a gene: 10. CDR3 bases: TGTGCCATCAGTGGGGAGGCGGGACAGACTAACACTGAAGCTTTCTTT. Translating it yields CAISGEAGQTNTEAFF.

V usage is TRBV29-1 and J usage is TRBJ1-2; perhaps TRBD1 as D (6 bases). This CDR3 comprises 14 residues. CDR1 and CDR2 from the germline V gene are SQVTM and ANQGSEA. V lost 4 bases, J lost 2 bases, and 14 bases lay in between. DNA of the CDR3: TGCAGCGTTGGTCGGGGGGGCGGCAACTATGGCTACACCTTC. This translates into CSVGRGGGNYGYTF.

About this clone: The junction departs from the called germline gene at one end, perhaps through a read error. J is TRBJ2-2 and V is TRBV28, with a weak D call TRBD1 (6 bases). Germline-derived CDR1 and CDR2 are MDHEN and SYDVKM. The CDR3 has 13 residues. CDR3 DNA sequence: TGTGCCAGTAGTTACAGGGAAAGCGGGGAGCTGTTTTTT. Its translation is CASSYRESGELFF.

CDR3 bases: TGTGCCAGCAGCGTAGGCGAGGAGCCCCAGCATTTT. It encodes CASSVGEEPQHF. This chain joins TRBV9 and TRBJ1-5, with D unresolved. CDR1 is SGDLS and CDR2 is YYNGEE in the germline V gene. The germline V and J ends were trimmed by 0 bases and 8 bases, with 6 bases remaining between them. CDR3 length: 12 amino acids.

For this clone: At one boundary the junction diverges from the germline segment, which might be a read error. The V gene is TRBV7-9, the J gene TRBJ2-7; D might be TRBD2 (6 bases). The CDR3 loop spans 12 amino acids. Germline values: CDR1 SEHNR, CDR2 FQNEAQ (reference sequence). CDR3 protein: CSSSTGGNEQYF. DNA for the CDR3: TGTTCCAGCAGCACCGGGGGTAACGAGCAGTACTTC.

The V and J genes are TRBV9 and TRBJ1-5, with D unresolved. The CDR3 extends over 15 amino acids. V was cut by 1 base and J by 0 bases, with 8 bases left in between. The germline V gene encodes CDR1 SGDLS and CDR2 YYNGEE. The CDR3: CASSVTDSSNQPQHF. The CDR3 DNA is TGTGCCAGCAGCGTAACCGACTCTAGCAATCAGCCCCAGCATTTT.

The chain joins TRBV6-5 to TRBJ2-1; D ambiguous. V was pared by 11 bases and J by 8 bases, with 13 bases between. The CDR3 is 11 residues long. Germline V gene lookup returns CDR1 MNHEY and CDR2 SVGAGI. CDR3 region: CASRRVDEQFF. CDR3 bases: TGTGCCTCTCGCCGGGTCGATGAGCAGTTCTTC.

The genes are TRBV5-1 and TRBJ2-5, with D maybe TRBD1 (6 bases). Gene TRBJ2-7 matches the end of the DNA better, so the J call may be wrong. The CDR3 runs 13 residues. In germline, CDR1 is SGHRS, CDR2 YFSETQ. Here the CDR3 reads CASSTGHNYEQYF. DNA for the CDR3: TGCGCCAGCAGCACGGGACACAACTACGAGCAGTACTTC.

This chain links TRBV5-4 with TRBJ2-5, with 12 bases identical to TRBD2. The CDR3 has 17 residues. After removal of 4 bases from V and 1 base from J, the junction contained 8 bases not matched to a gene. The germline CDR1 and CDR2 sequences are SGHNT and YYREEE (reference sequence). CDR3 sequence: CASSRQRTSGIQETQYF. CDR3 bases: TGTGCCAGCAGCCGACAGAGGACTAGCGGGATCCAAGAGACCCAGTACTTC.

The chain links TRBV2 to TRBJ2-5; 7 nucleotides agree with TRBD2. The CDR3 spans 14 residues. V dropped 7 bases and J dropped 0; count of bases not matched to a gene: 5. Germline lookup yields CDR1 SNHLY and CDR2 FYNNEI. The CDR3 nucleotides read TGTGCCAGCACCCCAGGGACTAACCAAGAGACCCAGTACTTC. It encodes CASTPGTNQETQYF.

This CDR3 reads CASSPGRANEQFF. The CDR3, as DNA: TGTGCCAGCAGCCCGGGGAGGGCCAATGAGCAGTTCTTC. The chain has TRBV9 and TRBJ2-1, with TRBD2 identical over 7 bases. The CDR3 is 13 residues long. Germline trimming cut 4 bases from V and 6 bases from J; bases unmatched to any gene: 4. CDR1 SGDLS and CDR2 YYNGEE come from the germline V gene.

Notes on this clone: Within the sample, other DNA sequences also encode this same CDR3. This chain links TRBV7-2 with TRBJ2-7, with unresolved D. This CDR3 is built from 13 residues. Trimming pared 5 bases from V and 2 bases from J, leaving 10 bases between. Germline V lookup: CDR1 SGHTA, CDR2 FQGNSA. CDR3 sequence (DNA): TGTGCCAGCAGCGCCCAGGCCGCCTACGAGCAGTACTTC. It encodes CASSAQAAYEQYF.

In this sample, this clone turned up once. The chain couples TRBV6-5 to TRBJ1-4; weak D call: TRBD1 (6 bases). The germline gives CDR1 MNHEY, CDR2 SVGAGI. Trimming left V 6 bases short and J 4 bases short, with 12 bases between. This CDR3 region has 14 residues. Written as DNA, the CDR3 is TGTGCCAGCAGGGATGCAGGGGTTAATGAAAAACTGTTTTTT. Protein: CASRDAGVNEKLFF.

This chain links TRBV10-2 with TRBJ2-5, with D possibly matching TRBD1 (5 bases). Germline V CDR1 and CDR2: WSHSY, SAAADI. This CDR3 has 14 residues. Trimming stripped 5 bases from V and 1 base from J, with 11 bases between. CDR3 coding DNA: TGCGCCAGCAGTAGGGGCAGCCTCCAAGAGACCCAGTACTTC. Protein: CASSRGSLQETQYF.

This clone was recorded once. The chain couples TRBV7-2 to TRBJ1-2, with D possibly matching TRBD1 (5 bases). Germline V lookup: CDR1 SGHTA, CDR2 FQGNSA. This CDR3 has 13 amino acids. Trimming took off 3 bases at V and 4 bases at J, with 9 bases between the two ends. CDR3 loop: CASSLGQVYGYTF. In DNA form, the CDR3 reads TGTGCCAGCAGCTTGGGGCAGGTCTATGGCTACACCTTC.

This clone was seen only a few times. The gene calls are TRBV11-1 and TRBJ1-1; perhaps TRBD1 as D (5 bases). CDR1 is SGHAT, CDR2 FQDESV, per germline (reference sequence). V gave up 2 bases and J gave up 3 bases, with 10 bases separating them. The CDR3 is 14 residues long. The CDR3 nucleotides are TGTGCCAGCAGCTTAACCCCGGGGGACACTGAAGCTTTCTTT. It specifies CASSLTPGDTEAFF.

V is TRBV5-1 and J is TRBJ2-7, with 7 positions matching TRBD2. CDR1 SGHRS and CDR2 YFSETQ come from the germline V gene. The CDR3 is 12 residues long. Germline trimming cut 4 bases from V and 6 bases from J; bases unmatched to any gene: 4. The CDR3 sequence: CASSLAASEQYF. In DNA form, the CDR3 reads TGCGCCAGCAGCCTAGCGGCCAGCGAGCAGTACTTC.

The V call is TRBV28, the J call TRBJ1-1; 9 bases are a match to TRBD1. The CDR3 spans 12 residues. CDR1 and CDR2 from the germline V gene are MDHEN and SYDVKM. V dropped 10 bases and J dropped 7; count of bases not matched to a gene: 7. The CDR3 DNA reads TGTGCCACAGGGACAGGGTTGAATGAAGCTTTCTTT. The encoded protein is CATGTGLNEAFF.

The J gene is TRBJ2-6, the V gene TRBV9, with 8 positions matching TRBD2. This CDR3 has 17 residues. The junction had 6 bases not matched to a gene; V was cut back by 2 bases and J by 2 bases. Germline CDR1 SGDLS, CDR2 YYNGEE. CDR3: CASSVTRGGAGANVLTF. CDR3 nucleotide sequence: TGTGCCAGCAGCGTCACCCGGGGGGGGGCTGGGGCCAACGTCCTGACTTTC.